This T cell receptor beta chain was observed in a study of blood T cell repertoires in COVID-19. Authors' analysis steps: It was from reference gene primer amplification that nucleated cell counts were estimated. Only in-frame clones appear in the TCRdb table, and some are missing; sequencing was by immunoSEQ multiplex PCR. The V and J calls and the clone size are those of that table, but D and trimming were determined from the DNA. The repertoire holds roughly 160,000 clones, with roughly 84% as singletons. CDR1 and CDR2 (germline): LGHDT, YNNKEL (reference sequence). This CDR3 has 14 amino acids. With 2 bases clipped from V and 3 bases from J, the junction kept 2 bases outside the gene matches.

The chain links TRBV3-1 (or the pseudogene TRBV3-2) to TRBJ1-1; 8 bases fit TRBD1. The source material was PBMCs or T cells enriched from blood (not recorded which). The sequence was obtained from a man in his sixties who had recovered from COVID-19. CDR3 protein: CASSQLDRDTEAFF. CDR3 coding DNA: TGTGCCAGCAGCCAATTGGACAGGGACACTGAAGCTTTCTTT.